This paragraph covers one T cell receptor (beta chain) sequence. Participant ages covered about 18 to 100 years across 20 to 25 US areas. Participants' reported clinical history set cohort assignment. Donors of Cohort 3 who recovered were those that had two negative PCRs, clearance, or symptom resolution. These data belong to a study of blood T cell repertoires in COVID-19. Study in general: The study drew acute and convalescent COVID-19 samples from the United States, Italy and Spain.

Produced via immunoSEQ multiplex PCR; TCRdb's table is partial and in-frame only. The table has hundreds of thousands of clones, more than 85% seen once; the top ten hold 8% to 9.5%. Unmatched junction bases numbered 4, after V lost 0 bases and J lost 0 bases. CDR1 is MGHRA and CDR2 is YSYEKL in the germline V gene. The CDR3 length is 16 residues. The material sequenced was PBMCs or T cells enriched from blood (not recorded which). This chain links TRBV4-1 with TRBJ1-1; TRBD1 matches 7 bases. This TCR came from a woman aged 60-70 years who had recovered from COVID-19. The CDR3 coding sequence is TGCGCCAGCAGCCAAGATAGGGGACAGATGAACACTGAAGCTTTCTTT. The encoded protein is CASSQDRGQMNTEAFF.